This T cell receptor beta chain was observed in a study of shared clonotypes between healthy human individuals. Trimming removed 1 base from V and 6 bases from J, with 11 bases in between. This CDR3 has 14 residues. Germline V gives CDR1 SEHNR, CDR2 FQNEAQ (reference sequence). Assay: immunoSEQ multiplex PCR; the TCRdb copy retains only in-frame clones and omits some. The sample shows about 1 million clones, approximately 68% of them seen only once. This receptor was obtained from a man younger than 30 in good health. The sequencing sample was made of memory CD4+ T cells sorted from blood. Subset indicated: CD45RA-negative fraction. The V and J genes are TRBV7-9 and TRBJ2-3; no clear D gene. The CDR3 DNA reads as TGTGCCAGCAGCTTAGAATTATCGCTGGATACGCAGTATTTT. Translating gives CASSLELSLDTQYF.